These T cell receptor beta chains were read from a single sample in a study of blood T cell repertoires in COVID-19. Clones were sequenced by immunoSEQ multiplex PCR, and TCRdb holds only the in-frame ones, with some missing. The sample has approximately 390,000 clones; roughly 90% are singletons. Input material: PBMCs or T cells enriched from blood (not recorded which). The origin of the receptors is a middle-aged woman with acute COVID-19. Each CDR3 is given with its conserved first and last residue. A D gene is named only where the DNA matches it firmly. Where a row states a size, it is once, few, many or the class of an expanded clone; other rows omit it.

j_call d_call clone_size v_call cdr3_nt cdr3_aa
TRBJ1-2 . . TRBV6-5 TGTGCCAGCAGCGTCGATGGGGCGTCACACTATGGCTACACCTTC CASSVDGASHYGYTF
TRBJ1-1 . . TRBV6-5 TGTGCCAGCAGTTTGAATGCGGGGAACACTGAAGCTTTCTTT CASSLNAGNTEAFF
TRBJ2-7 TRBD1 . TRBV6-5 TGTGCCAGCAGTACAGACAGGGGTGGCGACGAGCAGTACTTC CASSTDRGGDEQYF
TRBJ2-3 TRBD2 . TRBV27 TGTGCCAGCAGGTCGGGGGGACTCACAGATACGCAGTATTTT CASRSGGLTDTQYF
TRBJ1-6 . . TRBV5-4 TGTGCCAGCAGCGCGAACGTAGACTCCTATAATTCACCCCTCCACTTT CASSANVDSYNSPLHF
TRBJ1-2 TRBD1 once TRBV24-1 TGTGCCACCAGTGACGATGGGACAGGGGCTGGCTATGGCTACACCTTC CATSDDGTGAGYGYTF
TRBJ2-3 TRBD1 . TRBV7-9 TGTGCCAGCAGCTTCGGACAGGGGAGCACAGATACGCAGTATTTT CASSFGQGSTDTQYF
TRBJ1-1 TRBD1 . TRBV5-4 TGTGCCAGCAGCTCCACAGGGGGCCTCACTGAAGCTTTCTTT CASSSTGGLTEAFF
TRBJ1-1 . . TRBV5-1 TGCGCCAGCAGCTTGGAAGCCAGGGGGAACACTGAAGCTTTCTTT CASSLEARGNTEAFF
TRBJ1-2 TRBD1 . TRBV9 TGTGCCAGCAGCGTAGCCCCGGACAGGGGTCTTACTAACTATGGCTACACCTTC CASSVAPDRGLTNYGYTF
TRBJ1-2 . . TRBV30 TGTGCCCGCTCCTCCGGGACATCTAACTATGGCTACACCTTC CARSSGTSNYGYTF
TRBJ1-1 . . TRBV19 TGTGCCAGTAGCCAACAAAAGAACACTGAAGCTTTCTTT CASSQQKNTEAFF
TRBJ2-7 TRBD1 . TRBV5-1 TGCGCCAGCAGCCTCCGACAGGGAGTTGGTAATGACGAGCAGTACTTC CASSLRQGVGNDEQYF